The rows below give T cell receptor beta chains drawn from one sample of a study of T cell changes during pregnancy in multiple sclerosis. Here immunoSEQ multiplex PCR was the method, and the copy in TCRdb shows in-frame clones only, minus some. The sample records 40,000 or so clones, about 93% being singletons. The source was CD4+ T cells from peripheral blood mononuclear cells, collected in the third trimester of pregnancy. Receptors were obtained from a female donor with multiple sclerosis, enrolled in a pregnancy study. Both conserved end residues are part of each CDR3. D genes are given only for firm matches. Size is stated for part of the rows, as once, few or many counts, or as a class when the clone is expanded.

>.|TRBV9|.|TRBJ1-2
CASSQNRADLYGYTF
TGTGCCAGCAGCCAAAACAGGGCGGACCTCTATGGCTACACCTTC
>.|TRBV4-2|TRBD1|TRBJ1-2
CASSQAGQGQTNYGYTF
TGTGCCAGCAGCCAAGCAGGACAGGGGCAAACTAACTATGGCTACACCTTC
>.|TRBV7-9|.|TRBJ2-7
CASSDTGSSYEQYF
TGTGCCAGCAGCGACACAGGGAGCTCCTACGAGCAGTACTTC
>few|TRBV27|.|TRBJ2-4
CASSPGATKNIQYF
TGTGCCAGCAGTCCAGGGGCGACCAAAAACATTCAGTACTTC
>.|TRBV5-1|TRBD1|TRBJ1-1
CASAVGQLNTEAFF
TGCGCCAGCGCCGTGGGACAGTTGAACACTGAAGCTTTCTTT
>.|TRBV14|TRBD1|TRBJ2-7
CASSRDRASYEQYF
TGTGCCAGCAGCCGCGACAGGGCGTCCTACGAGCAGTACTTC
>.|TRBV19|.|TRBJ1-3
CASSTDTYSGNTIYF
TGTGCCAGTAGTACCGACACATACTCTGGAAACACCATATATTTT
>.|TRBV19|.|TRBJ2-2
CASSISGVTGELFF
TGTGCCAGTAGTATCTCGGGGGTCACCGGGGAGCTGTTTTTT
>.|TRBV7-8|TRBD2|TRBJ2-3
CASSFGRLAGGGDTQYF
TGTGCCAGCAGCTTCGGTAGGCTAGCGGGTGGGGGAGATACGCAGTATTTT
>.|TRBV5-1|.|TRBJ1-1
CASSFGRGGSEAFF
TGCGCCAGCAGCTTTGGGAGGGGGGGGTCTGAAGCTTTCTTT
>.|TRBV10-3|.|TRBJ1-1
CAISDLSRTTEAFF
TGTGCCATCAGTGATCTAAGTCGTACGACTGAAGCTTTCTTT
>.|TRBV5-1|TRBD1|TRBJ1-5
CASSPQKQGALGQPQHF
TGCGCCAGCAGCCCTCAGAAACAGGGGGCGCTGGGTCAGCCCCAGCATTTT
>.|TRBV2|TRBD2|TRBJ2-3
CASSSGLADSTDTQYF
TGTGCCAGCAGTTCCGGACTAGCGGACAGCACAGATACGCAGTATTTT
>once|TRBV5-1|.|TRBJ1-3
CASSNSNTIYF
TGCGCCAGCAGCAACAGCAACACCATATATTTT
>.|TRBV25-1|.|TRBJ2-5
CASSERGLGQETQYF
TGTGCCAGCAGTGAAAGGGGGTTGGGGCAAGAGACCCAGTACTTC
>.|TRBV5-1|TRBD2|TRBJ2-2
CASSPGGLAGGNTGELFF
TGCGCCAGCAGCCCCGGGGGACTAGCGGGAGGCAACACCGGGGAGCTGTTTTTT
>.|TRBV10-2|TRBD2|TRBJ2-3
CASSPLAGASDTQYF
TGCGCCAGCAGTCCTCTAGCGGGAGCCTCAGATACGCAGTATTTT
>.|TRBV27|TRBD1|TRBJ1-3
CASSPHRDRALYGNTIYF
TGTGCCAGCAGTCCCCACCGGGACAGGGCGCTGTATGGAAACACCATATATTTT
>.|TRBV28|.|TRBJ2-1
CASSTQGYEQFF
TGTGCCAGCAGTACACAGGGATATGAGCAGTTCTTC
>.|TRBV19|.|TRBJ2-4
CASSFTWGSNIQYF
TGTGCCAGTAGTTTCACTTGGGGCAGTAACATTCAGTACTTC
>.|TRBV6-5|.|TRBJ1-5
CASSPRAGLPQHF
TGTGCCAGCTCCCCCCGGGCGGGGTTGCCCCAGCATTTT
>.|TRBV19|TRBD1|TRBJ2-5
CASSMGTGGKQETQYF
TGTGCCAGTAGTATGGGGACAGGTGGGAAGCAAGAGACCCAGTACTTC
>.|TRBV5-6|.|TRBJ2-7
CASSSPRQGLSYEQYF
TGTGCCAGCAGCTCTCCTCGGCAGGGCCTCTCCTACGAGCAGTACTTC
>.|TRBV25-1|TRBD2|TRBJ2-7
CASSGLAGAYEQYF
TGTGCCAGCTCGGGACTAGCGGGGGCCTACGAGCAGTACTTC
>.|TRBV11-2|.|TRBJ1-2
CASSPSTASYGYTF
TGTGCCAGCAGCCCGTCGACAGCTAGCTATGGCTACACCTTC
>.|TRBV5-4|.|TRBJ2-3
CASTSGGPSTDTQYF
TGTGCCAGCACTTCCGGGGGGCCTAGCACAGATACGCAGTATTTT
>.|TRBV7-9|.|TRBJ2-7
CASSFEWRGSSGSYEQYF
TGTGCCAGCAGCTTCGAGTGGAGAGGGAGTAGTGGGAGCTACGAGCAGTACTTC
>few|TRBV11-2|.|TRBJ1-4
CASSLWGPTNEKLFF
TGTGCCAGCAGCTTATGGGGCCCAACTAATGAAAAACTGTTTTTT
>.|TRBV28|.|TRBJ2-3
CASSSSPGLGSSTDTQYF
TGTGCCAGCAGTTCCAGCCCAGGGTTGGGATCTAGCACAGATACGCAGTATTTT
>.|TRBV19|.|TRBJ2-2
CASSIGGANTGELFF
TGTGCCAGTAGTATTGGCGGCGCGAACACCGGGGAGCTGTTTTTT
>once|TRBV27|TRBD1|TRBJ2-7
CASSTGQGMVVYEQYF
TGTGCCAGCAGTACGGGACAGGGGATGGTCGTCTACGAGCAGTACTTC
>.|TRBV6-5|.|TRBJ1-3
CASSYSTPGSGNTIYF
TGTGCCAGCAGTTACTCTACGCCAGGCTCTGGAAACACCATATATTTT
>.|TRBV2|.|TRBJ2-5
CASRSENLVGETQYF
TGTGCCAGCAGGTCGGAGAATCTGGTTGGGGAGACCCAGTACTTC
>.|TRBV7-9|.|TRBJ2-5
CASSPSPQGQETQYF
TGTGCCAGCAGCCCCTCCCCGCAGGGGCAAGAGACCCAGTACTTC
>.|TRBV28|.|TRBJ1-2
CASSLQGPSNYGYTF
TGTGCCAGCAGTTTACAGGGGCCCTCGAACTATGGCTACACCTTC
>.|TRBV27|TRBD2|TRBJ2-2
CASSSLTGGLFF
TGTGCCAGCAGTTCTTTAACGGGAGGGCTGTTTTTT
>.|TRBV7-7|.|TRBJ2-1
CASSLAPNSPEQFF
TGTGCCAGCAGCTTAGCCCCAAACAGCCCCGAGCAGTTCTTC
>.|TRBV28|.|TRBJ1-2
CASSLGGIYGYTF
TGTGCCAGCAGTTTGGGAGGGATCTATGGCTACACCTTC
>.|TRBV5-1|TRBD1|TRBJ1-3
CASSLDRGSSGNTIYF
TGCGCCAGCAGCCTGGACAGGGGGAGCTCTGGAAACACCATATATTTT
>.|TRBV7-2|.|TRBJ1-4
CASSLRTDYNEKLFF
TGTGCCAGCAGCTTACGAACAGACTATAATGAAAAACTGTTTTTT
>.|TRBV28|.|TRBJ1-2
CASRLRGAPEGGYTF
TGTGCCAGCCGACTTCGTGGGGCTCCGGAGGGAGGCTACACCTTC
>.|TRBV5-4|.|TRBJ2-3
CASSPRSDTQYF
TGTGCCAGCAGCCCTCGTTCAGATACGCAGTATTTT
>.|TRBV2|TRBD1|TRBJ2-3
CASSLDRGNSDTQYF
TGTGCCAGCAGTCTGGACAGGGGCAACTCAGATACGCAGTATTTT
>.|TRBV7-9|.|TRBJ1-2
CASSHPSRLGYTF
TGTGCCAGCAGCCATCCTTCGAGGCTTGGCTACACCTTC
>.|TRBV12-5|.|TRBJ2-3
CASGFRTDTQYF
TGTGCTAGTGGTTTCCGGACAGATACGCAGTATTTT
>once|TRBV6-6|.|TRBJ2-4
CASSYSLAKNIQYF
TGTGCCAGCAGTTACTCTCTAGCCAAAAACATTCAGTACTTC
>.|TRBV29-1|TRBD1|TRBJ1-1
CSVGDRGRGTEAFF
TGCAGCGTAGGGGACAGGGGACGCGGGACTGAAGCTTTCTTT
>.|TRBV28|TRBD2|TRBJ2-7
CASSLEGRASGRKGEQYF
TGTGCCAGCAGTTTGGAGGGGAGGGCTAGCGGGAGGAAAGGCGAGCAGTACTTC
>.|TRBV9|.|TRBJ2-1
CASSVDHMETNNEQFF
TGTGCCAGCAGCGTCGACCACATGGAGACCAACAATGAGCAGTTCTTC
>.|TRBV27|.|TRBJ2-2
CASWTRRGTGELFF
TGTGCCAGCTGGACGAGGCGGGGCACCGGGGAGCTGTTTTTT
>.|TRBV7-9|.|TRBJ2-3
CASSPVGAGLTDTQYF
TGTGCCAGCAGCCCCGTTGGAGCGGGCCTCACAGATACGCAGTATTTT